The 27 T cell receptor beta chains presented below share a single source sample, sequenced in a study of cytomegalovirus exposure and HLA in healthy donors. PCR amplification relied on 60 Vbeta primers (plus 13 Jbeta primers). TCRdb's table, derived via immunoSEQ multiplex PCR, lists solely in-frame clones and lacks some. The sample carries about 150,000 clones, 74% recorded once. Material for sequencing was PBMCs. These receptors all stem from a young man in good health and CMV-seronegative.

This chain uses TRBV25-1 with TRBJ1-4; perhaps TRBD1 as D (5 bases). Germline lookup yields CDR1 MGHDK and CDR2 SYGVNS. V shed 4 bases and J shed 0 bases, with 12 bases lying between them. The length of the CDR3 is 16 residues. The DNA of the CDR3 is TGTGCCAGCAGTGGTAGGACACCCGCAACTAATGAAAAACTGTTTTTT. Its translation is CASSGRTPATNEKLFF. The whole variable domain, filled in from reference TRBV25-1 and TRBJ1-4, reads EADIYQTPRYLVIGTGKKITLECSQTMGHDKMYWYQQDPGMELHLIHYSYGVNSTEKGDLSSESTVSRIRTEHFPLTLESARPSHTSQYLCASSGRTPATNEKLFFGSGTQLSVL.

The chain has TRBV30 and TRBJ2-3; the D gene is possibly TRBD2 (6 bases). The germline V and J ends were trimmed by 0 bases and 0 bases, with 19 bases remaining between them. CDR1 and CDR2 (germline): GTSNPN, SVGIG (reference sequence). CDR3 length: 18 residues. The CDR3 protein is CAWSVLAGSLPSTDTQYF. Written as DNA, the CDR3 is TGTGCCTGGAGTGTACTGGCGGGGTCCCTACCCAGCACAGATACGCAGTATTTT.

The chain has TRBV28 and TRBJ1-5; 7 nucleotides align to TRBD1. Germline assignment: CDR1 MDHEN and CDR2 SYDVKM. The CDR3 loop spans 19 amino acids. V lost 6 bases, J lost 0 bases, and 17 bases stayed unmatched. The CDR3 DNA reads TGTGCCAGCAGCCCTATACTGACAGGGTCCTCCTATAGCAATCAGCCCCAGCATTTT. Translated, it gives CASSPILTGSSYSNQPQHF. Using reference TRBV28 and TRBJ1-5 for the parts outside the CDR3, the full variable domain is DVKVTQSSRYLVKRTGEKVFLECVQDMDHENMFWYRQDPGLGLRLIYFSYDVKMKEKGDIPEGYSVSREKKERFSLILESASTNQTSMYLCASSPILTGSSYSNQPQHFGDGTRLSIL.

The chain couples TRBV11-2 to TRBJ2-2; D is perhaps TRBD1 (5 bases). Germline loops: CDR1 SGHAT, CDR2 FQNNGV. With 4 bases removed from V and 7 bases from J, the gap between germline ends came to 10 bases. There are 13 residues in the CDR3. The CDR3 coding sequence is TGTGCCAGCAGCTCAGGGCCGCGCGGGGAGCTGTTTTTT. Protein: CASSSGPRGELFF.

The rearrangement uses TRBV6-6 and TRBJ2-3, with TRBD2 as a possible D gene (7 bases). Between the trimmed V and J ends, which lost 7 bases and 3 bases, there was a span of 20 bases. This CDR3 contains 16 residues. CDR1 and CDR2 (germline): MNHNY, SVGAGI (reference sequence). CDR3 DNA: TGTGCCAGCAACACCGGGACAAGGGGGGGTACAGATACGCAGTATTTT. Its protein product is CASNTGTRGGTDTQYF.

This chain uses TRBV28 with TRBJ1-1; possibly TRBD1 for D (6 bases). V gave up 6 bases and J gave up 3 bases, with 11 bases separating them. In germline, CDR1 is MDHEN, CDR2 SYDVKM. The CDR3 sequence is 13 residues long. CDR3 residues: CASRVGGDTEAFF. The CDR3 DNA follows: TGTGCCAGCAGGGTAGGGGGGGACACTGAAGCTTTCTTT. Using reference TRBV28 and TRBJ1-1 for the parts outside the CDR3, the full variable domain is DVKVTQSSRYLVKRTGEKVFLECVQDMDHENMFWYRQDPGLGLRLIYFSYDVKMKEKGDIPEGYSVSREKKERFSLILESASTNQTSMYLCASRVGGDTEAFFGQGTRLTVV.

The chain links TRBV28 to TRBJ2-5, with D maybe TRBD2 (6 bases). CDR1 is MDHEN and CDR2 is SYDVKM in the germline V gene. Trimming stripped 3 bases from V and 4 bases from J, with 21 bases between. CDR3 length: 17 residues. As DNA, the CDR3 is TGTGCCAGCAGTTTCACCGGGACCCTGGAGGGAAGAGAGACCCAGTACTTC. It yields the protein CASSFTGTLEGRETQYF. Full variable domain (outside the CDR3, taken from reference TRBV28 and TRBJ2-5): DVKVTQSSRYLVKRTGEKVFLECVQDMDHENMFWYRQDPGLGLRLIYFSYDVKMKEKGDIPEGYSVSREKKERFSLILESASTNQTSMYLCASSFTGTLEGRETQYFGPGTRLLVL.

V and J are TRBV5-1 and TRBJ1-1; a possible D gene is TRBD1 (5 bases). V lost 0 bases to trimming and J lost 5 bases, with 17 bases between them. This CDR3 contains 16 residues. In germline, CDR1 is SGHRS, CDR2 YFSETQ. This CDR3 is CASSLVGGARGTEAFF. CDR3 in DNA: TGCGCCAGCAGCTTGGTCGGGGGAGCGCGGGGTACTGAAGCTTTCTTT.

CDR3 region: CASTLSGDQPQHF. The CDR3 DNA sequence: TGTGCCAGCACCCTTTCGGGGGATCAGCCCCAGCATTTT. V is TRBV28 and J is TRBJ1-5, with D maybe TRBD1 (5 bases). Deletions cut 7 bases from V and 5 bases from J, with 12 bases between. The CDR3 length is 13 residues. The V gene's germline CDR1 is MDHEN and CDR2 SYDVKM.

V gene TRBV5-1 combines with J gene TRBJ2-1, with TRBD2 identical over 11 bases. CDR1 SGHRS and CDR2 YFSETQ come from the germline V gene. The CDR3 covers 16 residues. V was pared by 0 bases and J by 10 bases, with 9 bases of the junction left unmatched. The CDR3 protein is CASSLAATSGVGEQFF. The CDR3 bases are TGCGCCAGCAGCTTGGCGGCGACTAGCGGGGTGGGGGAGCAGTTCTTC.

The chain combines TRBV29-1 with TRBJ1-1, with TRBD1 as a possible D gene (5 bases). Germline V gene sequence: CDR1 SQVTM, CDR2 ANQGSEA. The CDR3 consists of 12 residues. V was clipped by 7 bases and J by 6 bases, with 15 bases between them. CDR3 residues: CSGLGGAAEAFF. The DNA for the CDR3 is TGCAGCGGGTTAGGAGGGGCCGCTGAAGCTTTCTTT.

The chain is built from TRBV29-1 and TRBJ1-2; perhaps TRBD1 as D (5 bases). The V gene's germline CDR1 is SQVTM and CDR2 ANQGSEA. This CDR3 is built from 14 residues. The ends were cut back, 4 bases at V and 1 base at J, with 13 bases in the middle. As DNA, the CDR3 is TGCAGCGTTGTTATTGGGGCGAGTAACTATGGCTACACCTTC. Residues: CSVVIGASNYGYTF.

The V call is TRBV7-2, the J call TRBJ2-2, with 9 nucleotides matching TRBD1. The V gene's germline CDR1 is SGHTA and CDR2 FQGNSA. The CDR3 covers 15 residues. Trimming at V came to 1 base and at J to 7 bases, leaving 4 bases not matched to a gene. CDR3 nucleotides: TGTGCCAGCAGCTTAGTACAGGGGGCCGACGGGGAGCTGTTTTTT. Residues: CASSLVQGADGELFF.

The count of this clone is one. This chain connects TRBV9 to TRBJ2-2; 8 nucleotides align to TRBD1. Unmatched junction bases numbered 4, after V lost 2 bases and J lost 1 base. Germline assignment: CDR1 SGDLS and CDR2 YYNGEE. The CDR3 runs 16 residues. DNA for the CDR3: TGTGCCAGCAGCGTTCGGACAGGGCAGAACACCGGGGAGCTGTTTTTT. Translating gives CASSVRTGQNTGELFF.

This clone was seen just once. The genes are TRBV15 and TRBJ1-2, with unresolved D. V lost 7 bases to trimming and J lost 4 bases, with 19 bases between them. This CDR3 spans 15 amino acids. The germline V gene has CDR1 LNHNV and CDR2 YYDKDF (reference sequence). The CDR3 DNA is TGTGCCACCACCCGTAGGAGGGCACAACCCTATGGCTACACCTTC. It yields the protein CATTRRRAQPYGYTF.

This clone was counted once. The gene calls are TRBV7-9 and TRBJ2-7, with TRBD1 matching over 7 bases. After removal of 5 bases from V and 5 bases from J, the junction contained 9 bases not matched to a gene. This CDR3 comprises 14 residues. Per the germline V gene, CDR1 is SEHNR and CDR2 is FQNEAQ (reference sequence). CDR3 in DNA: TGTGCCAGCAGCCACTTAACCGGGACAGACGAGCAGTACTTC. Translation gives CASSHLTGTDEQYF.

The gene calls are TRBV29-1 and TRBJ2-5; D is perhaps TRBD2 (6 bases). The CDR3 length is 12 residues. V was cut by 4 bases and J by 5 bases, with 11 bases left in between. Germline CDR1 reads SQVTM; CDR2 reads ANQGSEA. The CDR3 bases are TGCAGCGTTGCCAGACGGGGGGAGACCCAGTACTTC. Translation: CSVARRGETQYF.

The chain couples TRBV7-2 to TRBJ2-3; D remains ambiguous. V dropped 3 bases and J dropped 1 base, with 8 bases sitting between them. There are 14 residues in the CDR3. Germline-derived CDR1 and CDR2 are SGHTA and FQGNSA. The CDR3: CASSFEVGTDTQYF. CDR3 coding DNA: TGTGCCAGCAGCTTCGAGGTCGGCACAGATACGCAGTATTTT.

A few counts support this clone. The V gene is TRBV13, the J gene TRBJ2-3, with TRBD1 identical over 9 bases. The V segment lost 6 bases and the J segment 3 bases; nucleotides outside the gene matches: 4. This CDR3 contains 14 residues. Germline CDR1 PRHDT, CDR2 FYEKMQ (reference sequence). The CDR3 region has the DNA TGTGCCAGCAGGATCGGGACAGGGACAGATACGCAGTATTTT. Its protein is CASRIGTGTDTQYF.

The chain joins TRBV10-3 to TRBJ2-7, with D possibly matching TRBD1 (6 bases). There are 14 residues in the CDR3. The V end lost 6 bases, the J end lost 0 bases, and 12 bases lay between the germline ends. From germline, CDR1 is ENHRY and CDR2 SYGVKD. The CDR3: CAISWTEFSYEQYF. The DNA of the CDR3 is TGTGCCATCAGCTGGACAGAATTCTCCTACGAGCAGTACTTC.

J is TRBJ1-1 and V is TRBV27; possibly TRBD1 for D (5 bases). The germline V gene encodes CDR1 MNHEY and CDR2 SMNVEV (reference sequence). The CDR3 is made up of 13 amino acids. Trimming removed 2 bases from V and 5 bases from J, with 9 bases in between. CDR3 in amino acids: CASSLQGRTEAFF. In DNA form, the CDR3 reads TGTGCCAGCAGTTTACAGGGTAGGACTGAAGCTTTCTTT.

The chain has TRBV5-6 and TRBJ2-5; 12 bases match TRBD1. CDR1 is SGHDT and CDR2 is YYEEEE in the germline V gene. The CDR3 has 15 residues. V lost 4 bases to trimming and J lost 1 base; unmatched junction nucleotides: 2. CDR3 protein: CASSRDRGLQETQYF. The CDR3 DNA reads TGTGCCAGCAGCCGGGACAGGGGGCTCCAAGAGACCCAGTACTTC.

V is TRBV6-5 and J is TRBJ1-2; TRBD1 is a possible D gene (5 bases). The germline V and J ends were trimmed by 4 bases and 6 bases, with 12 bases remaining between them. Germline lookup yields CDR1 MNHEY and CDR2 SVGAGI. The CDR3 extends over 13 amino acids. For the CDR3, the DNA is TGTGCCAGCAGTTTTGGAGGGGCGGATGGCTACACCTTC. This sequence encodes CASSFGGADGYTF.

This clone has more than one count but fewer than ten. The chain has TRBV7-8 and TRBJ1-1; D may be TRBD1 (5 bases). Germline V gene lookup returns CDR1 SGHVS and CDR2 FQNEAQ. The CDR3 runs to 19 residues. V lost 2 bases and J lost 2, with 24 bases in between. CDR3 residues: CASSLIHLEQVSFNTEAFF. CDR3 nucleotide sequence: TGTGCCAGCAGCTTAATACACTTAGAACAGGTCTCTTTCAACACTGAAGCTTTCTTT.

The CDR3 sequence: CASSSLNLGTGGEQYF. For the CDR3, the DNA is TGCGCCAGCAGCTCCCTCAACCTCGGGACAGGGGGAGAGCAGTACTTC. The J gene is TRBJ2-7, the V gene TRBV5-1; TRBD1 matches at 11 bases. CDR3 length: 16 amino acids. The germline V gene has CDR1 SGHRS and CDR2 YFSETQ. The J segment lost 7 bases and the V segment lost 3 bases, leaving 12 bases of the junction unmatched.

The genes are TRBV19 and TRBJ1-2, with D unclear. CDR1 and CDR2 from the germline V gene are LNHDA and SQIVND (reference sequence). The V and J ends lost 3 bases and 4 bases respectively, with 12 bases between them. The CDR3 spans 14 residues. The CDR3 nucleotides read TGTGCCAGTAGTATTCGGACGGGATCCTATGGCTACACCTTC. Its translation: CASSIRTGSYGYTF.

This sequence joins TRBV5-6 and TRBJ1-1; D is unclear. The CDR3 extends over 13 amino acids. V lost 0 bases to trimming and J lost 7 bases, with 10 bases between them. Germline loops: CDR1 SGHDT, CDR2 YYEEEE. The CDR3, as DNA: TGTGCCAGCAGCTTGGGTTTGGGCCTTGAAGCTTTCTTT. Protein sequence: CASSLGLGLEAFF.